This TCR beta chain was documented in a study of cytomegalovirus exposure and HLA in healthy donors. Study-level findings and limits: Investigators reported 150 to 200 TCR beta chains as tied to cytomegalovirus. Accurate HLA-A and HLA-B prediction from TCR beta sequences was reported for most subjects. The authors later found most CMV-associated TCR beta chains appeared HLA-restricted. Three chains tied to CMV proved CMV antigen-specific in vitro.

The PCR had 60 Vbeta and 13 Jbeta primers. Profiling relied on immunoSEQ multiplex PCR, and the TCRdb table lists in-frame clones only, not all of them. The sample has around 200,000 clones, almost 75% seen once. Comment on this clone: Its specificity is unknown.

CDR1 is WSHSY and CDR2 is SAAADI in the germline V gene. The V end lost 8 bases, the J end lost 4 bases, and 15 bases lay between the germline ends. The CDR3 is 14 residues long. Source material: PBMCs. This chain uses TRBV10-2 with TRBJ1-5, with D maybe TRBD1 (6 bases). The clonotype was recovered from a woman aged 25 to 39 in good health and CMV-seropositive. CDR3 residues: CASASTGSNQPQHF. The CDR3 coding sequence is TGCGCCAGCGCCTCGACAGGTTCGAATCAGCCCCAGCATTTT.